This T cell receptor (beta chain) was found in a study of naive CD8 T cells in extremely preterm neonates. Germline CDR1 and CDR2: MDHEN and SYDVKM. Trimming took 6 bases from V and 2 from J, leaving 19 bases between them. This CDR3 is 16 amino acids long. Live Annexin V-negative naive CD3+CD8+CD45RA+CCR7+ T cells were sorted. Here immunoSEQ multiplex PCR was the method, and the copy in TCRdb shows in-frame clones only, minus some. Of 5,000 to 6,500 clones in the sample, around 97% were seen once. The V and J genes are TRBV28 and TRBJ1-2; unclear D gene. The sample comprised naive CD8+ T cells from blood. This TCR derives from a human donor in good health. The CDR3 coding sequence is TGTGCCAGCAGCCGACCAATTGGAGGCAAGAACTATGGCTACACCTTC. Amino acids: CASSRPIGGKNYGYTF.